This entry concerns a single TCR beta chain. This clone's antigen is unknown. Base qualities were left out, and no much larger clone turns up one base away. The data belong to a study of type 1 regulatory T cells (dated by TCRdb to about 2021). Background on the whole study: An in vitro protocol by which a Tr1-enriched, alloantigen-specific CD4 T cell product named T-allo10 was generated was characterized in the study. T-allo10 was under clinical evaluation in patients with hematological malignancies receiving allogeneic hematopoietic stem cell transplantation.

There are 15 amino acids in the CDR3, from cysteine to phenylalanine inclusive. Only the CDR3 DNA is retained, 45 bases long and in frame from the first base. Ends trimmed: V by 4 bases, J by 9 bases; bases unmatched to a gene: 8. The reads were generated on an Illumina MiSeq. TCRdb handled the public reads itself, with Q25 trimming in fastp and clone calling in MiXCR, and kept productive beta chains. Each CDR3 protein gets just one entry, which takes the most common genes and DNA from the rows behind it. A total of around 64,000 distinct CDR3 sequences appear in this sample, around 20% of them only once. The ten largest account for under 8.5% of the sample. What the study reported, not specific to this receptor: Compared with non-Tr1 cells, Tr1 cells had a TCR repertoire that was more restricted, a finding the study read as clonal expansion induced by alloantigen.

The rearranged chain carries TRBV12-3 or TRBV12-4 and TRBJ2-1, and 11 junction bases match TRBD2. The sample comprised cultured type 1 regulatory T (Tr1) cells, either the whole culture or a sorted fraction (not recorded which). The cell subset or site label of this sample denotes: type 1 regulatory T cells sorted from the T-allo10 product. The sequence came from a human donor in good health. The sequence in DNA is TGTGCCAGCAGTTCCACTAGCGGGAGAAAGGGTGAGCAGTTCTTC. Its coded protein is CASSSTSGRKGEQFF.